This is a list of T cell receptor beta chains from one sample in a study of long-term antiretroviral therapy in people with HIV. Here immunoSEQ multiplex PCR was the method, and the copy in TCRdb shows in-frame clones only, minus some. Among more than 20,000 clones listed, roughly 84% were seen once. The source was unsorted PBMCs, collected 1.3 years after starting antiretroviral therapy. The receptors shown here come from a man in his fifties or sixties with HIV. Each CDR3 is given with its conserved first and last residue. A D gene is named only where the DNA matches it firmly. The listing skips clone size in some rows; elsewhere it reads once, few, many or a size class.

clone size	D gene	V gene	J gene	CDR3 DNA	CDR3 protein
.	.	TRBV5-1	TRBJ1-2	TGCGCCAGCAGCTTGGACGGTAACTATGGCTACACCTTC	CASSLDGNYGYTF
few	TRBD1	TRBV6-4	TRBJ2-3	TGTGCCAGCAGTGAAAGACAGGGGACAGATACGCAGTATTTT	CASSERQGTDTQYF
.	.	TRBV2	TRBJ1-1	TGTGCCTCAACGGGCAGGCTGGGGGACACTGAAGCTTTCTTT	CASTGRLGDTEAFF
.	.	TRBV18	TRBJ1-2	TGTGCCAGCTCACTCGACCGCCTTCCAGGGCGTGGAGGCTATGGCTACACCTTC	CASSLDRLPGRGGYGYTF
once	TRBD1	TRBV10-3	TRBJ2-7	TGTGCCATAAATCCGGGACAGGGGTCCTACGAGCAGTACTTC	CAINPGQGSYEQYF
once	.	TRBV6-5	TRBJ1-1	TGTGCCAGCAGTTACTCGGGGGCGACTGGCGACACTGAAGCTTTCTTT	CASSYSGATGDTEAFF
.	.	TRBV18	TRBJ2-6	TGTGCCAGCTCATTAGAAGGGACCTCTGGGGCCAACGTCCTGACTTTC	CASSLEGTSGANVLTF
.	.	TRBV2	TRBJ2-3	TGTGCCAGCAGTACTCAGGGTATGGTGAACACAGATACGCAGTATTTT	CASSTQGMVNTDTQYF
.	TRBD1	TRBV5-1	TRBJ1-2	TGCGCCAGCAGCTTGGTACTTCGACAGGGGCCTGCGGGCTACACCTTC	CASSLVLRQGPAGYTF
.	.	TRBV11-2	TRBJ1-1	TGTGCCAGCAGCCCGCGACTTGGACAGAACACTGAAGCTTTCTTT	CASSPRLGQNTEAFF
.	.	TRBV10-3	TRBJ2-7	TGTGCCATCGGTTCCGATCAGGGCGGGAACGACTACGAGCAGTACTTC	CAIGSDQGGNDYEQYF
few	.	TRBV19	TRBJ1-3	TGTGCCAGTCGGGACCTATCGAGGGGAAACACCATATATTTT	CASRDLSRGNTIYF
.	.	TRBV18	TRBJ1-1	TGTGCCAGCTTTACCGGGGGGAACACTGAAGCTTTCTTT	CASFTGGNTEAFF
.	.	TRBV5-5	TRBJ2-6	TGTGCCAGCAGCCCATATGGGGGTACTGGGGCCAACGTCCTGACTTTC	CASSPYGGTGANVLTF
once	.	TRBV5-1	TRBJ1-2	TGCGCCAGCAGCTTGAGTCCAGGGTACGGCTACACCTTC	CASSLSPGYGYTF
.	.	TRBV6-1	TRBJ2-7	TGTGCCAGCAGTGAAGCCGAGCCGGGGCAGTACTTC	CASSEAEPGQYF
.	.	TRBV9	TRBJ1-5	TGTGCCAGCAGCGTAGGCCGTGAGTACACAGGGAGGGACGATCAGCCCCAGCATTTT	CASSVGREYTGRDDQPQHF
.	.	TRBV18	TRBJ2-2	TGTGCCAGCTCACGAGGGAACACCGGGGAGCTGTTTTTT	CASSRGNTGELFF
few	TRBD1	TRBV6-1	TRBJ2-7	TGTGCCAGCAGTGAACGGGTAAGGACAGGGAACCTAGCGAACCCCTACGAGCAGTACTTC	CASSERVRTGNLANPYEQYF
.	.	TRBV5-1	TRBJ2-3	TGCGCCAGCAGTTCCGACACAGATACGCAGTATTTT	CASSSDTDTQYF
.	.	TRBV5-5	TRBJ1-2	TGTGCCAGCAGCTTGTTGCAGGCACGAGGGGACTATGGCTACACCTTC	CASSLLQARGDYGYTF
.	.	TRBV12-5	TRBJ1-2	TGTGCTAGTGGTTTGATAGAGAGATCCTACACCTTC	CASGLIERSYTF
.	TRBD2	TRBV11-2	TRBJ2-3	TGTGCCAGCAGCTTAGAGGGGCCGGGACTAGCGGGAGATGGCACAGATACGCAGTATTTT	CASSLEGPGLAGDGTDTQYF
.	TRBD1	TRBV2	TRBJ2-7	TGTGCCAGCAGTTTAGGACAGGGTATAGACGAGCAGTACTTC	CASSLGQGIDEQYF
.	.	TRBV4-3	TRBJ2-7	TGCGCCAGCAGTCAGGACTTGGCTAGCGTCTTC	CASSQDLASVF
.	.	TRBV18	TRBJ2-3	TGTGCCAGCTCACCAGGGGGACTTAGCACAGATACGCAGTATTTT	CASSPGGLSTDTQYF
.	TRBD1	TRBV5-1	TRBJ2-5	TGCGCCAGCAGCACGACAGGGTGGGGGACCCAGTACTTC	CASSTTGWGTQYF
.	TRBD2	TRBV7-6	TRBJ2-7	TGTGCCAGCAGCCCGACTAGCGGGGGGTTCCAGGACGAGCAGTACTTC	CASSPTSGGFQDEQYF
.	.	TRBV9	TRBJ2-7	TGTGCCAGCAGCGTAGAGGAGGACAGATACGAGCAGTACTTC	CASSVEEDRYEQYF
.	TRBD2	TRBV5-6	TRBJ2-3	TGTGCCAGCAGCTTGCCGCGGCTAGCGGGAGGCACAGATACGCAGTATTTT	CASSLPRLAGGTDTQYF
.	.	TRBV5-1	TRBJ1-4	TGCGCCAGCAGCTCTGATGGCAGTGATAATGAAAAACTGTTTTTT	CASSSDGSDNEKLFF
.	TRBD1	TRBV29-1	TRBJ2-1	TGCAGCGGTGACAGGGGGCTCTACAATGAGCAGTTCTTC	CSGDRGLYNEQFF
.	TRBD2	TRBV25-1	TRBJ2-2	TGTGCCAGCAGCCGGACTAGCGGGAGAGGCACCGGGGAGCTGTTTTTT	CASSRTSGRGTGELFF
.	.	TRBV27	TRBJ1-1	TGTGCCAGCAAGACGACAGGAGAGAACACTGAAGCTTTCTTT	CASKTTGENTEAFF
.	TRBD2	TRBV10-2	TRBJ2-4	TGCGCCAGCAGTTTAGTTAGCGGGGGGTACATTCAGTACTTC	CASSLVSGGYIQYF
.	.	TRBV25-1	TRBJ2-3	TGTGCCAGCAGTTATCCGGGGGGCACAGATACGCAGTATTTT	CASSYPGGTDTQYF
once	.	TRBV5-1	TRBJ2-1	TGCGCCAGCAGCTTGGCGGGTAGTCCCCATGAGCAGTTCTTC	CASSLAGSPHEQFF
.	TRBD1	TRBV29-1	TRBJ2-3	TGCAGCTCAGGGGCGACAGGGGGGACAGATACGCAGTATTTT	CSSGATGGTDTQYF
.	.	TRBV19	TRBJ2-7	TGTGCCAGTAGCCAAAGACAGGTATTACGCTACGAGCAGTACTTC	CASSQRQVLRYEQYF
.	TRBD1	TRBV5-5	TRBJ1-2	TGTGCCAGCAGCTTGGTACAGGGGGCTGGCTATGGCTACACCTTC	CASSLVQGAGYGYTF
.	TRBD1	TRBV29-1	TRBJ2-5	TGCAGCGTGAACAGGGGCCAAGAGACCCAGTACTTC	CSVNRGQETQYF
.	.	TRBV12-5	TRBJ2-3	TGTGCTAGTGGTTTGGGTTCCACAGATACGCAGTATTTT	CASGLGSTDTQYF
.	TRBD1	TRBV5-1	TRBJ1-2	TGCGCCAGCAGCTTAGGGACAGGGTCGGGCGACTATGGCTACACCTTC	CASSLGTGSGDYGYTF
.	.	TRBV10-1	TRBJ2-5	TGCGCCAGCAGTGACTACCAAGAGACCCAGTACTTC	CASSDYQETQYF
.	TRBD2	TRBV7-9	TRBJ2-5	TGTGCCAGCAGCCGCCCTGGACTAGCGGGGATTGAGACCCAGTACTTC	CASSRPGLAGIETQYF
.	.	TRBV18	TRBJ2-5	TGTGCCAGCTCACCACGCAGGGATGAGACCCAGTACTTC	CASSPRRDETQYF
.	.	TRBV27	TRBJ2-7	TGTGCCAGCAGACCTGGGCCCCTCTACGAGCAGTACTTC	CASRPGPLYEQYF
.	TRBD2	TRBV27	TRBJ2-7	TGTGCCAGCAGTCCATTTGGGTTGGGCGTGTACGGGGGGTACGAGCAGTACTTC	CASSPFGLGVYGGYEQYF
once	.	TRBV18	TRBJ1-1	TGTGCCAGCTCCGCAGATATGAACACTGAAGCTTTCTTT	CASSADMNTEAFF
.	.	TRBV6-6	TRBJ2-7	TGTGCCAGCAGTTACTCGTCGAGTCAGGACGAGCAGTACTTC	CASSYSSSQDEQYF
once	.	TRBV5-6	TRBJ1-1	TGTGCCAGCAGCTGGAGGGTTGATAGGGGCACTGAAGCTTTCTTT	CASSWRVDRGTEAFF
.	.	TRBV7-3	TRBJ1-6	TGTGCCAGCGCGGCAGAATTTAATTCACCCCTCCACTTT	CASAAEFNSPLHF
.	TRBD1	TRBV27	TRBJ1-2	TGTGCCAGCAGTGCCCCCGACAGGGGGCGAAGTGGCTACACCTTC	CASSAPDRGRSGYTF